The 26 T cell receptor beta chains in this list originate from one sample, sequenced in a study of blood T cell repertoires in COVID-19. TCRdb keeps only in-frame clones here, not all; method: immunoSEQ multiplex PCR. The sample has about 370,000 clones, roughly 90% seen once. Material for sequencing was peripheral blood. The receptors derive from a man aged 18 to 30 with active or convalescent COVID-19.

A remark on this clone: Within the sample, other DNA sequences also encode this same CDR3. The V gene is TRBV28, the J gene TRBJ1-2; 9 positions agree with TRBD1. The CDR3 sequence is 12 residues long. CDR1 and CDR2 from the germline V gene are MDHEN and SYDVKM. V lost 6 bases to trimming and J lost 5 bases; unmatched junction nucleotides: 1. DNA of the CDR3: TGTGCCAGCAGACAGGGGGCATATGGCTACACCTTC. Translating gives CASRQGAYGYTF.

The gene calls are TRBV20-1 and TRBJ1-6, with a possible D match to TRBD1 (6 bases). Germline assignment: CDR1 DFQATT and CDR2 SNEGSKA (reference sequence). The CDR3 loop spans 14 amino acids. V was clipped by 3 bases and J by 7 bases, with 13 bases between them. CDR3 amino acids: CSASSGAENSPLHF. CDR3 bases: TGCAGTGCTAGTTCAGGGGCAGAAAATTCACCCCTCCACTTT.

This clone was observed a handful of times. V and J are TRBV27 and TRBJ2-7; 7 bases match TRBD1. With V trimmed by 2 bases and J by 0 bases, 4 bases remained unmatched. CDR3 length equals 15 residues. CDR1 and CDR2 (germline): MNHEY, SMNVEV (reference sequence). The DNA of the CDR3 is TGTGCCAGCAGTTTACAGGGACAGACCTCCTACGAGCAGTACTTC. Its translation: CASSLQGQTSYEQYF.

The rearrangement links TRBV9 to TRBJ2-1, with 9 positions matching TRBD1. The CDR3 runs to 15 residues. Trimming removed 0 bases from V and 7 bases from J; junction bases left unmatched: 5. Looked up from germline, CDR1 is SGDLS and CDR2 is YYNGEE. The CDR3 region has the DNA TGTGCCAGCAGCGTAGATGGGGACAGGGTGAATGAGCAGTTCTTC. This gives the protein CASSVDGDRVNEQFF. The full variable domain, completed using reference TRBV9 and TRBJ2-1, is DSGVTQTPKHLITATGQRVTLRCSPRSGDLSVYWYQQSLDQGLQFLIQYYNGEERAKGNILERFSAQQFPDLHSELNLSSLELGDSALYFCASSVDGDRVNEQFFGPGTRLTVL.

The sample holds a few counts of this clone. This chain links TRBV14 with TRBJ2-3, with D tentatively TRBD2 (5 bases). V lost 5 bases to trimming and J lost 0 bases, with 12 bases between them. The length of the CDR3 is 15 residues. CDR1 is SGHDN and CDR2 is FVKESK in the germline V gene. The CDR3 DNA follows: TGTGCCAGCAGCGCGATAGCGTATAGCACAGATACGCAGTATTTT. Residues: CASSAIAYSTDTQYF.

This clone occurred a few times. This chain uses TRBV5-5 with TRBJ1-3; D remains unclear. Trimming stripped 1 base from V and 4 bases from J, with 6 bases between. The CDR3 sequence is 13 residues long. Germline V gene lookup returns CDR1 SGHKS and CDR2 YYEKEE (reference sequence). DNA of the CDR3: TGTGCCAGCAGCTTGTCCGCGGGAAACACCATATATTTT. It translates to CASSLSAGNTIYF.

This rearrangement joins TRBV2 to TRBJ2-7; D remains unclear. The CDR3 spans 13 residues. V shed 7 bases and J shed 4 bases, with 14 bases lying between them. Germline V gives CDR1 SNHLY, CDR2 FYNNEI. In nucleotides, the CDR3 is TGTGCCAGCAATCCAGCCGAGACTTACGAGCAGTACTTC. Its translation is CASNPAETYEQYF.

This rearrangement joins TRBV18 to TRBJ1-5; D remains ambiguous. Germline lookup yields CDR1 KGHSH and CDR2 LQKENI. The CDR3 is 15 amino acids. The germline V and J ends were trimmed by 3 bases and 0 bases, with 9 bases remaining between them. The CDR3 DNA reads as TGTGCCAGCTCACCTCAAGAGCATAGCAATCAGCCCCAGCATTTT. It codes for CASSPQEHSNQPQHF.

The chain links TRBV19 to TRBJ1-4, with 7 nucleotides matching TRBD1. V shed 4 bases and J 7 bases; nucleotides not matched to a gene: 6. Per the germline V gene, CDR1 is LNHDA and CDR2 is SQIVND (reference sequence). The CDR3 sequence is 14 residues long. The DNA of the CDR3 is TGTGCCAGTAGTAGACAGGGATTTGGTGAAAAACTGTTTTTT. Its protein product is CASSRQGFGEKLFF.

The table lists this clone with a few counts. The chain recombines TRBV7-2 with TRBJ1-1; D may be TRBD1 (6 bases). The germline V gene has CDR1 SGHTA and CDR2 FQGNSA. The CDR3 totals 14 residues. V was cut by 4 bases and J by 4 bases, with 13 bases left in between. CDR3: CASSYYREFTEAFF. For the CDR3, the DNA is TGTGCCAGCAGCTACTACAGGGAATTCACTGAAGCTTTCTTT.

The table lists this clone with a count of one. The chain couples TRBV6-1 to TRBJ2-3; 8 positions match TRBD2. V shed 3 bases, J shed 3 bases, and the junction held 8 bases outside the gene matches. Germline V CDR1 and CDR2: MNHNS, SASEGT. This CDR3 is built from 16 residues. The CDR3 region is CASSDQRETLTDTQYF. Here the CDR3 DNA reads TGTGCCAGCAGTGACCAGCGGGAGACCTTAACAGATACGCAGTATTTT.

This clone was recorded only once. This sequence joins TRBV28 and TRBJ2-7; the match to TRBD2 covers 7 bases. Trimming took 5 bases from V and 2 from J; bases not matched to a gene: 6. This CDR3 comprises 14 residues. Germline V gene sequence: CDR1 MDHEN, CDR2 SYDVKM. The CDR3 is CASSIPGGPYEQYF. The CDR3 DNA is TGTGCCAGCAGTATCCCGGGAGGACCCTACGAGCAGTACTTC.

The chain is built from TRBV6-5 and TRBJ1-5; D unresolved. In germline, CDR1 is MNHEY, CDR2 SVGAGI. CDR3 size: 15 residues. The V and J ends lost 4 bases and 5 bases respectively, with 15 bases between them. Here the CDR3 DNA reads TGTGCCAGCAGTTCCCGGAGGCGGGTAGATCAGCCCCAGCATTTT. This codes for CASSSRRRVDQPQHF.

The V call is TRBV28, the J call TRBJ1-2, with D perhaps matching TRBD1 (6 bases). The ends were cut back, 4 bases at V and 2 bases at J, with 17 bases in the middle. The germline gives CDR1 MDHEN, CDR2 SYDVKM. This CDR3 is 16 amino acids long. The CDR3 loop reads CASSSSLRDNNYGYTF. The CDR3 bases are TGTGCCAGCAGTTCCTCCCTGAGGGACAACAACTATGGCTACACCTTC.

The genes are TRBV20-1 and TRBJ1-6; D is unclear. Germline assignment: CDR1 DFQATT and CDR2 SNEGSKA (reference sequence). The CDR3 has 16 residues. V was clipped by 3 bases and J by 6 bases, with 18 bases between them. The CDR3 sequence is CSASTPSGLINSPLHF. In DNA form, the CDR3 reads TGCAGTGCTAGTACCCCGTCCGGACTAATTAATTCACCCCTCCACTTT.

The table lists this clone with a count of one. V is TRBV9 and J is TRBJ1-1; D possibly corresponds to TRBD1 (5 bases). The germline V gene encodes CDR1 SGDLS and CDR2 YYNGEE. V dropped 0 bases and J dropped 1 base, with 10 bases sitting between them. This CDR3 contains 15 residues. In DNA, the CDR3 is TGTGCCAGCAGCGTAGATGGCAGGGAGAACACTGAAGCTTTCTTT. Translating gives CASSVDGRENTEAFF.

The V and J genes are TRBV19 and TRBJ1-5, with no clear D. The germline gives CDR1 LNHDA, CDR2 SQIVND (reference sequence). Trimming took 7 bases from V and 5 from J, leaving 12 bases between them. The CDR3 runs to 13 residues. CDR3 amino acids: CASTLGGHQPQHF. CDR3 DNA: TGTGCCAGTACCCTGGGAGGGCATCAGCCCCAGCATTTT. Using reference TRBV19 and TRBJ1-5 for the parts outside the CDR3, the full variable domain is DGGITQSPKYLFRKEGQNVTLSCEQNLNHDAMYWYRQDPGQGLRLIYYSQIVNDFQKGDIAEGYSVSREKKESFPLTVTSAQKNPTAFYLCASTLGGHQPQHFGDGTRLSIL.

The chain is built from TRBV11-2 and TRBJ2-7; D is possibly TRBD1 (5 bases). The germline V and J ends were trimmed by 5 bases and 4 bases, with 15 bases remaining between them. The CDR3 is made up of 14 amino acids. Germline V lookup: CDR1 SGHAT, CDR2 FQNNGV. The CDR3 sequence is CASSRRAGKYEQYF. The CDR3 coding sequence is TGTGCCAGCAGCCGAAGGGCAGGGAAGTACGAGCAGTACTTC.

This clone was seen only a few times. V usage is TRBV7-9 and J usage is TRBJ2-5, with 9 bases that match TRBD1. The V gene end was trimmed by 1 base and the J gene end by 6 bases; junction bases not matched to a gene: 9. The CDR3 is 16 amino acids. Germline loops: CDR1 SEHNR, CDR2 FQNEAQ (reference sequence). The CDR3 DNA sequence: TGTGCCAGCAGCTTAGGAGAGACAGGGGGGGCGAAGACCCAGTACTTC. This sequence encodes CASSLGETGGAKTQYF.

The V call is TRBV6-5, the J call TRBJ2-3; no clear D gene. The CDR3 covers 13 residues. The V end lost 7 bases, the J end lost 2 bases, and 10 bases lay between the germline ends. Germline-derived CDR1 and CDR2 are MNHEY and SVGAGI. The CDR3 region is CASNLFPTDTQYF. CDR3 DNA sequence: TGTGCCAGCAATCTATTTCCCACAGATACGCAGTATTTT.

The chain carries TRBV6-5 and TRBJ1-6, with D possibly TRBD1 on 5 matching bases. The germline V gene has CDR1 MNHEY and CDR2 SVGAGI. The V and J ends lost 7 bases and 7 bases respectively, with 17 bases between them. The CDR3 has 15 residues. CDR3 sequence: CASTSAVGGNSPLHF. The DNA of the CDR3 is TGTGCCAGCACATCGGCGGTGGGGGGAAATTCACCCCTCCACTTT.

The chain is built from TRBV9 and TRBJ1-6; D remains ambiguous. The CDR3 is 12 residues long. Germline-derived CDR1 and CDR2 are SGDLS and YYNGEE. V was pared by 4 bases and J by 5 bases, with 4 bases between. This CDR3 reads CASSLNNSPLHF. CDR3 nucleotide sequence: TGTGCCAGCAGCCTTAATAATTCACCCCTCCACTTT.

This chain joins TRBV7-9 and TRBJ2-7; D possibly corresponds to TRBD2 (6 bases). CDR1 is SEHNR and CDR2 is FQNEAQ in the germline V gene (reference sequence). This CDR3 has 14 residues. Trimming removed 6 bases from V and 2 bases from J, with 14 bases in between. CDR3 loop: CASRSPGDAYEQYF. CDR3 sequence (DNA): TGTGCCAGCAGGTCCCCGGGGGACGCCTACGAGCAGTACTTC.

The chain couples TRBV7-2 to TRBJ1-5; D not certain. CDR1 and CDR2 from the germline V gene are SGHTA and FQGNSA. Trimming stripped 5 bases from V and 2 bases from J, with 22 bases between. The CDR3 runs 18 residues. As DNA, the CDR3 is TGTGCCAGCAGCCCCGATACCGGGATACCGGGCGGCAATCAGCCCCAGCATTTT. Protein: CASSPDTGIPGGNQPQHF.

In regard to this clone: The same CDR3 can be traced to other DNA sequences in this sample. The chain links TRBV7-2 to TRBJ2-5, with D possibly being TRBD1 (5 bases). The CDR3 has 13 amino acids. Germline V gene lookup returns CDR1 SGHTA and CDR2 FQGNSA. V was clipped by 2 bases and J by 4 bases, with 8 bases between them. CDR3 in amino acids: CASSLRGRETQYF. Written as DNA, the CDR3 is TGTGCCAGCAGCTTAAGGGGCCGAGAGACCCAGTACTTC.

The chain has TRBV9 and TRBJ1-3; D is ambiguous. The germline V gene has CDR1 SGDLS and CDR2 YYNGEE. CDR3 length equals 17 residues. Trimming cost V 5 bases and J 3 bases, with 21 bases left between them. The CDR3 DNA sequence: TGTGCCAGCAGTTCTGAGCGTGGAGAGCTGGGTGGAAACACCATATATTTT. It is translated as CASSSERGELGGNTIYF.